Below, 21 T cell receptor beta chains from the same sample are listed, as sequenced in a study of regulatory T cells in long-lasting Graves disease. Time point reported: newly diagnosed GD, antithyroid drugs for less than 3 months. PBMC-extracted RNA yielded the TCR library. Construction of TCR beta libraries relied on iRepertoire HTBI primers and on Arm-PCR targeting CDR3 regions. TCRdb re-called the multiplex PCR reads with MiXCR, one entry per CDR3 protein. The data contain about 320,000 distinct CDR3 sequences, 18% of them singletons. The sequencing used peripheral blood mononuclear cells (PBMCs), collected at new diagnosis, from a patient treated with antithyroid drugs. Receptor source: a female donor with Graves disease.

This chain uses TRBV5-1 with TRBJ2-5; D is perhaps TRBD1 or TRBD2 (5 bases each). The ends were cut back, 4 bases at V and 4 bases at J, with 14 bases in the middle. The CDR3 sequence is 14 residues long. Germline CDR1 is SGHRS and CDR2 is YFSETQ. The CDR3 reads CASSLRAQGETQYF. CDR3 DNA sequence: TGCGCCAGCAGCCTGCGGGCCCAGGGAGAGACCCAGTACTTC.

This clonotype was observed at least ten times. The rearrangement joins TRBV11-2 to TRBJ2-3; tentatively, D is TRBD1 (5 bases). The CDR3 runs to 14 residues. V was pared by 5 bases and J by 1 base, with 10 bases between. Germline V gives CDR1 SGHAT, CDR2 FQNNGV. CDR3 nucleotide sequence: TGTGCCAGCAGCGTCAGGGAACGCACAGATACGCAGTATTTT. Its translation is CASSVRERTDTQYF.

V gene TRBV20-1 combines with J gene TRBJ1-1, with D possibly TRBD1 on 5 matching bases. This CDR3 spans 13 amino acids. Germline CDR1 DFQATT, CDR2 SNEGSKA (reference sequence). Trimming took off 6 bases at V and 1 base at J, with 12 bases between the two ends. Written as DNA, the CDR3 is TGCAGTGCCACGACAGCTCAGAACACTGAAGCTTTCTTT. It encodes CSATTAQNTEAFF.

In nucleotides, the CDR3 is TGTGCCAGTAACGTCGAGCTGTCGAATTCACCCCTCCACTTT. It yields the protein CASNVELSNSPLHF. The V gene is TRBV19, the J gene TRBJ1-6, with D unresolved. The CDR3 sequence is 14 residues long. The V end was cut by 7 bases, the J end by 7 bases, with 14 bases between. Per germline, CDR1 LNHDA and CDR2 SQIVND (reference sequence).

The rearrangement links TRBV2 to TRBJ2-5, with 8 positions matching TRBD1. V dropped 7 bases and J dropped 1; count of bases not matched to a gene: 5. The length of the CDR3 is 14 residues. Per the germline V gene, CDR1 is SNHLY and CDR2 is FYNNEI. CDR3: CASNGQGAQETQYF. Written as DNA, the CDR3 is TGTGCCAGCAACGGACAGGGAGCCCAAGAGACCCAGTACTTC.

The chain couples TRBV28 to TRBJ2-1; D remains unclear. Germline-derived CDR1 and CDR2 are MDHEN and SYDVKM. This CDR3 has 14 residues. V lost 5 bases and J 6 bases, leaving 14 bases between the germline ends. The CDR3 sequence is CASSPGGIINEQFF. The CDR3, as DNA: TGTGCCAGCAGTCCCGGTGGCATAATCAATGAGCAGTTCTTC. Combining the CDR3 with reference TRBV28 and TRBJ2-1 gives the whole variable domain DVKVTQSSRYLVKRTGEKVFLECVQDMDHENMFWYRQDPGLGLRLIYFSYDVKMKEKGDIPEGYSVSREKKERFSLILESASTNQTSMYLCASSPGGIINEQFFGPGTRLTVL.

This clonotype was counted only a few times. The DNA for the CDR3 is TGTGCCAGCAGCTTACCCCCTCTGCGGGGGTTTAGAGAGACCCAGTACTTC. Amino acid sequence: CASSLPPLRGFRETQYF. V gene TRBV7-2 combines with J gene TRBJ2-5, with 7 positions matching TRBD2. V lost 2 bases to trimming and J lost 4 bases; unmatched junction nucleotides: 13. The CDR3 consists of 17 residues. CDR1 SGHTA and CDR2 FQGNSA come from the germline V gene.

In this sample, this clonotype turned up many times. The rearrangement uses TRBV28 and TRBJ1-5; unclear D gene. Per germline, CDR1 MDHEN and CDR2 SYDVKM. V dropped 5 bases and J dropped 3 bases, with 14 bases sitting between them. The CDR3 consists of 15 residues. CDR3 sequence (DNA): TGTGCCAGCAGTCCCCCCGGGGTGTCCAATCAGCCCCAGCATTTT. This codes for CASSPPGVSNQPQHF.

The CDR3 DNA reads as TGTGCCAGCAGCTTCACGGGCGGGGGTCCCCAAGAGACCCAGTACTTC. Residues: CASSFTGGGPQETQYF. V gene TRBV11-2 combines with J gene TRBJ2-5, with TRBD2 identical over 7 bases. There are 16 residues in the CDR3. The V gene end was trimmed by 3 bases and the J gene end by 1 base; junction bases not matched to a gene: 8. Per the germline V gene, CDR1 is SGHAT and CDR2 is FQNNGV.

This clonotype appeared many times. This chain connects TRBV6-1 to TRBJ2-3; the D is unclear. V lost 6 bases to trimming and J lost 6 bases, with 10 bases between them. Germline CDR1 is MNHNS and CDR2 is SASEGT. The CDR3 spans 12 residues. For the CDR3, the DNA is TGTGCCAGCAGGTCCAGCTGGGATACGCAGTATTTT. Translated, it gives CASRSSWDTQYF.

Only a few counts were recorded for this clonotype. The V call is TRBV6-1, the J call TRBJ2-7; a weak D match, TRBD1 (6 bases). V dropped 8 bases and J dropped 5 bases, with 19 bases sitting between them. The CDR3 contains 14 residues. The germline V gene encodes CDR1 MNHNS and CDR2 SASEGT. The CDR3 DNA reads as TGTGCCAGCCTCCCTGCGCAGGGGCGGCACGAGCAGTACTTC. Translating it yields CASLPAQGRHEQYF.

This clonotype was observed a few times. CDR3 protein: CASSLDLLRGAQYF. CDR3 DNA sequence: TGTGCCAGCAGCTTAGATCTTCTACGTGGGGCGCAGTATTTT. The J gene is TRBJ2-3, the V gene TRBV11-2, with D unresolved. In germline, CDR1 is SGHAT, CDR2 FQNNGV. The CDR3 is made up of 14 amino acids. V lost 0 bases and J lost 10, with 14 bases in between.

This clonotype was picked up many times. The gene calls are TRBV6-1 and TRBJ1-6; perhaps TRBD1 as D (5 bases). Germline assignment: CDR1 MNHNS and CDR2 SASEGT. This CDR3 spans 12 amino acids. V was cut by 2 bases and J by 14 bases, with 10 bases left in between. CDR3 DNA: TGTGCCAGCAGTGAATTGGGGCAGGCCCTCCACTTT. Translated, it gives CASSELGQALHF.

This clonotype occurred a few times. Given a much more abundant clone one base away, this may be a read error. The rearrangement uses TRBV2 and TRBJ2-7; the D gene is possibly TRBD1 (5 bases). CDR3 size: 17 residues. Germline CDR1 and CDR2: SNHLY and FYNNEI. CDR3 sequence: CASSEELSRVYTYGQYF. CDR3 nucleotide sequence: TGTGCCAGCAGTGAAGAATTGTCCAGGGTTTATACCTACGGGCAGTACTTC.

On this clonotype: A far more abundant clone sits one base away, making this likely a read error. The chain couples TRBV11-1 to TRBJ1-2; D unresolved. The V gene's germline CDR1 is SGHAT and CDR2 FQDESV (reference sequence). This CDR3 comprises 12 residues. Trimming cost V 6 bases and J 8 bases, with 13 bases left between them. CDR3 sequence: CASSLSSRGYTF. CDR3 sequence (DNA): TGTGCCAGCAGTCTCTCCAGTCGCGGCTACACCTTC.

This clonotype was seen repeatedly, ten times or more. The chain joins TRBV20-1 to TRBJ1-2, with TRBD1 identical over 8 bases. The CDR3 contains 13 residues. The V segment lost 6 bases and the J segment 6 bases; nucleotides outside the gene matches: 9. Germline-derived CDR1 and CDR2 are DFQATT and SNEGSKA (reference sequence). In nucleotides, the CDR3 is TGCAGTGCCCCAAAAGCAGGGGGCGATGGCTACACCTTC. As protein: CSAPKAGGDGYTF.

This clonotype has ten or more counts. V is TRBV27 and J is TRBJ2-1; D could derive from TRBD1 or TRBD2 (5 bases each). This CDR3 is built from 15 residues. Germline V gene lookup returns CDR1 MNHEY and CDR2 SMNVEV (reference sequence). V lost 3 bases to trimming and J lost 9 bases, with 18 bases between them. The CDR3 is CASSLAGDPRGEQFF. CDR3 nucleotide sequence: TGTGCCAGCAGTTTGGCCGGGGACCCTCGGGGTGAGCAGTTCTTC.

This clonotype has only one observation. This chain links TRBV5-1 with TRBJ2-3; possibly TRBD2 for D (5 bases). Germline V gene data show CDR1 as SGHRS and CDR2 as YFSETQ. Trimming stripped 3 bases from V and 8 bases from J, with 10 bases between. CDR3 length: 12 amino acids. CDR3 nucleotides: TGCGCCAGCAGCTCCGCCGGAGGTACGCAGTATTTT. Protein product: CASSSAGGTQYF.

V is TRBV19 and J is TRBJ1-2; D might be TRBD1 (6 bases). Germline CDR1 is LNHDA and CDR2 is SQIVND (reference sequence). Trimming cost V 8 bases and J 4 bases, with 20 bases left between them. The CDR3 runs 15 residues. The CDR3 nucleotides read TGTGCCAGTCAGCTTAGGGCAGGGGAAGGCTATGGCTACACCTTC. Residues: CASQLRAGEGYGYTF.

In its sample, this clonotype was seen a few times. A much larger clone sits a single nucleotide away, making a read error possible. The chain carries TRBV13 and TRBJ1-1, with no clear D. Germline CDR1 is PRHDT and CDR2 is FYEKMQ (reference sequence). The CDR3 runs 11 residues. V lost 6 bases to trimming and J lost 8 bases, with 10 bases between them. CDR3 bases: TGTGCCAGCAGTCGTACCCGCGAAGCTTTCTTT. Translated: CASSRTREAFF.

This clonotype was detected ten times or more. The chain has TRBV28 and TRBJ2-2, with a tentative D call TRBD1 (7 bases). V was pared by 6 bases and J by 5 bases, with 13 bases between. The CDR3 spans 14 residues. CDR1 MDHEN and CDR2 SYDVKM come from the germline V gene. CDR3 amino acids: CASRGAGGTGELFF. In DNA, the CDR3 is TGTGCCAGCAGGGGGGCAGGGGGGACCGGGGAGCTGTTTTTT. Full variable domain (outside the CDR3, taken from reference TRBV28 and TRBJ2-2): DVKVTQSSRYLVKRTGEKVFLECVQDMDHENMFWYRQDPGLGLRLIYFSYDVKMKEKGDIPEGYSVSREKKERFSLILESASTNQTSMYLCASRGAGGTGELFFGEGSRLTVL.